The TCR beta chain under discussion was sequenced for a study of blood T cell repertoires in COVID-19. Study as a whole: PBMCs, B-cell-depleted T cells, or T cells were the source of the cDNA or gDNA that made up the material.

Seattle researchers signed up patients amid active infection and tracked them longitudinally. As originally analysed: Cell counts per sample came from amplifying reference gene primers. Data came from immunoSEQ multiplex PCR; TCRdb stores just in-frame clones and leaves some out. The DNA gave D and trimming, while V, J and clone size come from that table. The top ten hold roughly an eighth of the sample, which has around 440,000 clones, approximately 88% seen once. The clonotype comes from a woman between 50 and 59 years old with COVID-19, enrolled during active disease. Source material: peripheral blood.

The CDR3 sequence: CASSRVLGGETQYF. CDR3 bases: TGTGCCAGCAGCCGGGTCCTAGGAGGAGAGACCCAGTACTTC. The chain recombines TRBV7-9 with TRBJ2-5; D is perhaps TRBD2 (5 bases). The CDR3 covers 14 residues. V was shortened by 5 bases and J by 4 bases, with 14 bases between the two germline ends. Germline V lookup: CDR1 SEHNR, CDR2 FQNEAQ (reference sequence).